This TCR beta chain appears in the sequencing data of a study of T cell repertoires in cytomegalovirus infection. Study summary: It was recently identified HLA-C-restricted and well-studied HLA-B-restricted CMV epitopes that the study used. It can be stated that public TCR beta signatures indicated CMV infection as well as a matching HLA type.

TCRdb reprocessed the reads with MiXCR, giving one entry per CDR3 protein. In the table there are about 58,000 distinct CDR3 sequences, over 15% of which are singletons. Note on this clonotype: The antigen is undetermined.

CDR3 length equals 13 residues. V lost 10 bases, J lost 0 bases, and 13 bases lay in between. Germline CDR1 MNHEY, CDR2 SMNVEV (reference sequence). Points from the study as a whole: CMV-specific TCR beta clonotypes restricted by HLA-C dominated the ex vivo response.

This receptor was identified in a human donor in good health (CMV status not recorded). Some clones in this sample may be carry-over from other donors' samples. This material consisted of CD8+ T cells from cultured PBMCs, taken from culture after CMV antigen stimulation. The chain uses TRBV27 and TRBJ2-7; D is uncertain. CDR3 coding DNA: TGTGCCACCAGGCGGTCCTACTCCTACGAGCAGTACTTC. This codes for CATRRSYSYEQYF.